The present TCR beta chain was sequenced within a study of control samples from healthy donors and cancer patients (dated by TCRdb to about 2020). As for this clone: What this receptor recognizes is not known. It has no much larger one-base neighbor in the sample; base qualities were not kept.

The library relied on the immunoSEQ multiplex PCR assay. The table comes from immuneACCESS by way of TCRdb, which keeps in-frame sequences with V and J called. Part of the clones is missing from these tables; in studies checked, under half for an unresolved V gene and the rest for unknown reasons. This sample holds more than 85,000 clones; approximately 90% were observed only once. Jointly, the top ten make up about 16% of the sample. From its cysteine to its phenylalanine, the CDR3 spans 15 amino acids. Only CDR3 DNA remains: 45 bases, in frame from the first base. Trimming at the junction amounts to 7 bases on V and 6 bases on J, and the germline ends lie 18 bases apart. The germline V gene encodes CDR1 MGHRA and CDR2 YSYEKL.

The chain joins TRBV4-1 to TRBJ1-4, and perhaps TRBD1 as D gene, on 6 matching bases. Sample: blood. The sequence was collected from a woman in her 50s in good health. The nucleotide sequence is TGCGCCAGCAAGGAAAGGGGGGCCTCGCATGAAAAACTGTTTTTT. It translates as CASKERGASHEKLFF.